Included here is one TCR beta chain sequence, with context. Germline CDR1 is MDHEN and CDR2 is SYDVKM. This CDR3 has 14 residues. V was pared by 7 bases and J by 5 bases, with 6 bases of the junction left unmatched. These data come from a study of blood T cell repertoires in COVID-19. Method: immunoSEQ multiplex PCR; TCRdb's copy keeps in-frame clones and lacks some. The sample shows under 200,000 clones, around 81% of them seen only once. Source material: peripheral blood. This receptor was taken from a woman over 75 with COVID-19, enrolled during active disease. V gene TRBV28 combines with J gene TRBJ1-2; TRBD1 aligns across 11 bases. The chain's CDR3 is CASKRTGGDYGYTF. The CDR3 region has the DNA TGTGCCAGCAAAAGGACAGGGGGCGATTATGGCTACACCTTC.